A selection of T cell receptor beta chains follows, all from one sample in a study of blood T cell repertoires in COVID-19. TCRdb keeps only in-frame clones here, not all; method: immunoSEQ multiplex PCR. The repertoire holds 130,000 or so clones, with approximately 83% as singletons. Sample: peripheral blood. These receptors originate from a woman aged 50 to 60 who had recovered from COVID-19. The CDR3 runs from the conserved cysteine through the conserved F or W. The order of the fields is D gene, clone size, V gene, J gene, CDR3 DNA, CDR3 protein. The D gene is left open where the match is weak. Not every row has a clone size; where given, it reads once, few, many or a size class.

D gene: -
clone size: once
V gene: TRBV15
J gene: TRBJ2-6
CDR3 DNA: TGTGCCACCAGCAGAGGGGGAGGGGGAAGCTCTGGGGCCAACGTCCTGACTTTC
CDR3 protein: CATSRGGGGSSGANVLTF

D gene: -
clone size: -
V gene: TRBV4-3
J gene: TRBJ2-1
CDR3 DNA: TGCGCCAGCAGCCCCTCTCAGGCGTCCTACAATGAGCAGTTCTTC
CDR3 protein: CASSPSQASYNEQFF

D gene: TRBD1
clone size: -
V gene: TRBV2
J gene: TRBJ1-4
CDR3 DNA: TGTGCCAGCTCCGGACAGGGGGGAAAGGATGAAAAACTGTTTTTT
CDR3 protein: CASSGQGGKDEKLFF

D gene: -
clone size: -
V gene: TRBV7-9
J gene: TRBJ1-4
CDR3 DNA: TGTGCCAGCAGCCGTCGGGACTCTAATGAAAAACTGTTTTTT
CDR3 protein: CASSRRDSNEKLFF

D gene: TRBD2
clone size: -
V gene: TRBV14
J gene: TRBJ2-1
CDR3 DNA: TGTGCCAGCAGCCAAGGTGCCCTAAGCGGGAGGTACTACAATGAGCAGTTCTTC
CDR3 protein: CASSQGALSGRYYNEQFF

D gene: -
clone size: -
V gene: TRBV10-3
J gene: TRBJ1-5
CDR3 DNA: TGTGCCATCAGTGGCGGGAATCAGCCCCAGCATTTT
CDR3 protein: CAISGGNQPQHF

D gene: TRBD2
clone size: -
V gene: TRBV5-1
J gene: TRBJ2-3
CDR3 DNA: TGCGCCAGCAGCCTGGCCGGGACTAGCGTTTACCCAGATACGCAGTATTTT
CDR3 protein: CASSLAGTSVYPDTQYF

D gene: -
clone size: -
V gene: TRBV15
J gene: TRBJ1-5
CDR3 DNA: TGTGCCACCAGCAGAGCCCGTTACAATCAGCCCCAGCATTTT
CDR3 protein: CATSRARYNQPQHF

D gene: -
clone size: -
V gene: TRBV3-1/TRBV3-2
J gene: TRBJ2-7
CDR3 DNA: TGTGCCAGCAGCCCGTTGGTGGTTTCACAGGAAGAGCAGTACTTC
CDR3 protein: CASSPLVVSQEEQYF

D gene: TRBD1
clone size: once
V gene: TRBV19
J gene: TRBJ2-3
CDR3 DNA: TGTGCCAGTAGTAAGGGACAGGTTATGCAGACGGATACGCAGTATTTT
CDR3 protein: CASSKGQVMQTDTQYF

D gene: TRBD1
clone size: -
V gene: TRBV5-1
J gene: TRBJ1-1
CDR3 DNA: TGCGCCAGCAGCTTGGTAACAGGGGAGAACACTGAAGCTTTCTTT
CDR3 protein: CASSLVTGENTEAFF

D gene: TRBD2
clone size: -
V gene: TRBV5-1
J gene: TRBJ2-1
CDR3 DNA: TGCGCCAGCAGCTTTATGGCGGGAGAAATAAATGAGCAGTTCTTC
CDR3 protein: CASSFMAGEINEQFF

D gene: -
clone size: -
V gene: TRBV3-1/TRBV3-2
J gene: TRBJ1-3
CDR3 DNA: TGTGCCAGCAGCCAAGGCAGGGGAGGAAACACCATATATTTT
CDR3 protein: CASSQGRGGNTIYF

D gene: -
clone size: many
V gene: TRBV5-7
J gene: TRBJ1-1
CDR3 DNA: TGTGCCAGCAGCTTGAAGGGGAAGACTGAAGCTTTCTTT
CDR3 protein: CASSLKGKTEAFF

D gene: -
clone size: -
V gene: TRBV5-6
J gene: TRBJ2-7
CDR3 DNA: TGTGCCAGCAGCTCCGGACAGCGACTGTGGCAGTACGAGCAGTACTTC
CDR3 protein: CASSSGQRLWQYEQYF

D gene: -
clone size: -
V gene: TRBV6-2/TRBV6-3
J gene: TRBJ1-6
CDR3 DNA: TGTGCCAGCAGTTACTTCGGTGCAGGAAATTCACCCCTCCACTTT
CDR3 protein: CASSYFGAGNSPLHF

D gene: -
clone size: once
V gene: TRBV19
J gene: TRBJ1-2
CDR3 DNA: TGTGCCAGTAGCCCCCGACTTGGGGGGGCTAACTATGGCTACACCTTC
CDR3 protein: CASSPRLGGANYGYTF

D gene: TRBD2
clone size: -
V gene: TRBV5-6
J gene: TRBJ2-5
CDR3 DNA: TGTGCCAGCAGCCCAAGACTAGCGGGGGGCCGGGGGGAGACCCAGTACTTC
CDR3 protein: CASSPRLAGGRGETQYF

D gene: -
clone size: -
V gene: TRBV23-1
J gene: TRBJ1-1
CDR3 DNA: TGCGCCAGCAGTTCAAAAGACATCAACAAAACGAACACTGAAGCTTTCTTT
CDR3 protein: CASSSKDINKTNTEAFF

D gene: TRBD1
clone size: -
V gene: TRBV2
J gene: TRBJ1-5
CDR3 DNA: TGTGCCAGCAGTGGACAGGGGAGGCAGCCCCAGCATTTT
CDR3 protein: CASSGQGRQPQHF

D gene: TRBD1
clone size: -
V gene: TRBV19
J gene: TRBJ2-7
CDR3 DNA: TGTGCCAGTAGTATTGCAGGGGGTGACGAGCAGTACTTC
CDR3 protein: CASSIAGGDEQYF

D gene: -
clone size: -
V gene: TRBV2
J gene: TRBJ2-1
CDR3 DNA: TGTGCCAGCAGTGCGGCTCCGGGTGAGCAGTTCTTC
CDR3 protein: CASSAAPGEQFF

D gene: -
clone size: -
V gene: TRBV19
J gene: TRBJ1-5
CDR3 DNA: TGTGCCAGTAGTATCCTGGCGGGGATCAATCAGCCCCAGCATTTT
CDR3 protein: CASSILAGINQPQHF

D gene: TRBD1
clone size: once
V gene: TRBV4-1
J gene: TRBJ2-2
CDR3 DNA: TGCGCCAGCAGCCAGACCGGGACAGCAACGAACACCGGGGAGCTGTTTTTT
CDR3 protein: CASSQTGTATNTGELFF

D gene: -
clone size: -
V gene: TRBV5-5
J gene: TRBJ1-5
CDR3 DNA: TGTGCCAGCAGCGACGGACAGACCTATCAGCCCCAGCATTTT
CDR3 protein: CASSDGQTYQPQHF

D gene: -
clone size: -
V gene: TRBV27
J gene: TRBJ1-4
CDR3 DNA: TGTGCCAGCAGTTGGAGGATCCGCGAAAAACTGTTTTTT
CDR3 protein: CASSWRIREKLFF

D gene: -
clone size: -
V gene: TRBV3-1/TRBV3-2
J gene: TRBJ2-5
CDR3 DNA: TGTGCCAGCAGCCGGACAGTTAGAGGAGAGACCCAGTACTTC
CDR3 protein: CASSRTVRGETQYF

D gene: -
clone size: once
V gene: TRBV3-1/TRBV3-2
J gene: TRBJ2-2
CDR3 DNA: TGTGCCAGCAGCCAAATAGCGGACACCGGGGAGCTGTTTTTT
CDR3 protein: CASSQIADTGELFF

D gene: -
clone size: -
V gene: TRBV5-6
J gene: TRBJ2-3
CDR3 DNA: TGTGCCAGCAGCTTGGGGGGGCCTTACACAGATACGCAGTATTTT
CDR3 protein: CASSLGGPYTDTQYF

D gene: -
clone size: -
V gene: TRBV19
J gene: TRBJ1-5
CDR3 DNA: TGTGCCAGTAGTATAGGGCGGATAAGAGCCTCCAATCAGCCCCAGCATTTT
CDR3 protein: CASSIGRIRASNQPQHF

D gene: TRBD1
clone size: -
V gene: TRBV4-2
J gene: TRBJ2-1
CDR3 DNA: TGTGCCAGCAGAGGGTGGGACAGGGTCAATGAGCAGTTCTTC
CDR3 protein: CASRGWDRVNEQFF

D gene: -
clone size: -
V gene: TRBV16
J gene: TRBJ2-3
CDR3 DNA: TGTGCCAGCAGCTTTGGGAGGACGGACACAGATACGCAGTATTTT
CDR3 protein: CASSFGRTDTDTQYF

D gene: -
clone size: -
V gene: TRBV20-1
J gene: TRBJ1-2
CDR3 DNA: TGCAGTGCGGAGGGAAACTATGGCTACACCTTC
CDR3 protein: CSAEGNYGYTF

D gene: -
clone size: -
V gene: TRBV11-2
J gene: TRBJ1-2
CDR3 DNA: TGTGCCAGCAGCTCCATGAGGGAAGGCTACACCTTC
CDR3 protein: CASSSMREGYTF

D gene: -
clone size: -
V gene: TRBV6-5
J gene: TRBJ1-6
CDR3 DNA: TGTGCCAGCAAGGAGGGTAACTCCTATAATTCACCCCTCCACTTT
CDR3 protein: CASKEGNSYNSPLHF

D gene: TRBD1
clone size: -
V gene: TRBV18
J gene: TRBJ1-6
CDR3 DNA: TGTGCCAGCTCACTGACAGGGGAATTTAATTCACCCCTCCACTTT
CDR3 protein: CASSLTGEFNSPLHF

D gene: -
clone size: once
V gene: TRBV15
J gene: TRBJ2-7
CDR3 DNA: TGTGCCACCAGCAGAGATATCGGGTCTAGCTACGAGCAGTACTTC
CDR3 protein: CATSRDIGSSYEQYF

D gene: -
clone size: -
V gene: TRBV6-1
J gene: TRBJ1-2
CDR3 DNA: TGTGCCAGCAGTGAAGCGTTGGGGGCGGATGGCTACACCTTC
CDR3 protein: CASSEALGADGYTF

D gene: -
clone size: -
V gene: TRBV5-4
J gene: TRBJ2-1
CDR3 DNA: TGTGCCAGCAGCTTTAGCGGTTACAATGAGCAGTTCTTC
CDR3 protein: CASSFSGYNEQFF

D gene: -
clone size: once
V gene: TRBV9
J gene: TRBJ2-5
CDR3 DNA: TGTGCCAGCAGCGTAGGTGGTAGCGGCCTTAAAAGGGAGACCCAGTACTTC
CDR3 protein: CASSVGGSGLKRETQYF

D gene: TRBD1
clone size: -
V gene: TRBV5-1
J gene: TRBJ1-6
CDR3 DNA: TGCGCCAGCTGCTTGGGACAGTATAATTCACCCCTCCACTTT
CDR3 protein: CASCLGQYNSPLHF

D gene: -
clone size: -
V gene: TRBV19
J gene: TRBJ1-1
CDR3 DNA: TGTGCCAGTAGTAAACTACACGGAGAGGTGCACACTGAAGCTTTCTTT
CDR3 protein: CASSKLHGEVHTEAFF

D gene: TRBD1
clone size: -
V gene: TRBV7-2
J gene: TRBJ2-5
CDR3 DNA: TGTGCCAGCGGGTTCAACAGGGGGCTTTACTTC
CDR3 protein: CASGFNRGLYF

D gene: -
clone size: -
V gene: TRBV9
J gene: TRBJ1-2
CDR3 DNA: TGTGCCAGCACCTCTAATTCAAACTATGGCTACACCTTC
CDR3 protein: CASTSNSNYGYTF

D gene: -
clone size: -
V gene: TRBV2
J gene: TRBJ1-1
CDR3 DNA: TGTGCCAGACAACTAGTTTTGAACACTGAAGCTTTCTTT
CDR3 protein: CARQLVLNTEAFF

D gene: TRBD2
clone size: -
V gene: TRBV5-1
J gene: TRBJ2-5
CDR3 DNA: TGCGCCAGCTGTACGCCCAGCGGGGGAAAAGAGACCCAGTACTTC
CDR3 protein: CASCTPSGGKETQYF

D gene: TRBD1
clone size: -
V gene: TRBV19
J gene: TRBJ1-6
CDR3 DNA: TGTGCCAGTAGTAAAGGGACAGGGAAGGGTCACCTCCACTTT
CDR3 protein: CASSKGTGKGHLHF

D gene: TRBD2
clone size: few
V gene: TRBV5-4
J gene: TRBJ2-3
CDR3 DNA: TGTGCCAGCAGCAGCCCACTAGCGGGCCTCACAGATACGCAGTATTTT
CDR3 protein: CASSSPLAGLTDTQYF

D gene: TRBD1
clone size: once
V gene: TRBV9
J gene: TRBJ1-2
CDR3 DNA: TGTGCCAGCAGCGCCCGCAGCACCGGGACAGGCGACTATGGCTACACCTTC
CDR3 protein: CASSARSTGTGDYGYTF

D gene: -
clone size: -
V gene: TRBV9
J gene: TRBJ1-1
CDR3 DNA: TGTGCCAGCAGCGCCAGGGCAGAGAACACTGAAGCTTTCTTT
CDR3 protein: CASSARAENTEAFF

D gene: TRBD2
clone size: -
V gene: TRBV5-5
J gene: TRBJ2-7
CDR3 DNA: TGTGCCAGCAGAAATAGTCCGGGAGGGAGCTCCTACGAGCAGTACTTC
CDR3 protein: CASRNSPGGSSYEQYF

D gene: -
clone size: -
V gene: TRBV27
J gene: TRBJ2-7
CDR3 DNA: TGTGCCAGCAGTTTATCCCTTGGCGGGGAGCAGTACTTC
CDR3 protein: CASSLSLGGEQYF

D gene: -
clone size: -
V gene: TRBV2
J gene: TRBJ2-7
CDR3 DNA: TGTGCCAGCAGTGGGGCCCTTAGGGGCTCCTACGAGCAGTACTTC
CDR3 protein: CASSGALRGSYEQYF

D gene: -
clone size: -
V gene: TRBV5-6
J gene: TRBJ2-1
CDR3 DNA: TGTGCCAGCAGCTTTACAGGGAAAGGTGAGCAGTTCTTC
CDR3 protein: CASSFTGKGEQFF

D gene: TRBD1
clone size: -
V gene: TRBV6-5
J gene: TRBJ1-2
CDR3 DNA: TGTGCCAGCAGTTTGGGGACAGCCCACTATGGCTACACCTTC
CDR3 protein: CASSLGTAHYGYTF

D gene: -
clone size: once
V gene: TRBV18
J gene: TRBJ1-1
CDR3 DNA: TGTGCCAGCTTGCCGGGAGGAAACACTGAAGCTTTCTTT
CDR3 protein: CASLPGGNTEAFF

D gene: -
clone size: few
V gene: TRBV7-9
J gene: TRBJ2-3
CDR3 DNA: TGTGCCAGCAGCTTAGTGCAGGGTCCCACAGATACGCAGTATTTT
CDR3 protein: CASSLVQGPTDTQYF